The source of this T cell receptor (beta chain) is a study of response to subunit inactivated influenza vaccine. One entry per CDR3 protein, called by TCRdb with MiXCR from the RT-PCR reads. The sample yields about 540,000 distinct CDR3 sequences, about 15% seen once. V was shortened by 4 bases and J by 5 bases, with 27 bases between the two germline ends. Germline lookup yields CDR1 LGHNA and CDR2 YSLEER. The CDR3 consists of 19 residues. This specimen consisted of PBMCs from blood, obtained 11 to 12 days after vaccination. The receptor comes from a man aged 45-60 years who received an inactivated influenza vaccine. This sequence joins TRBV4-3 and TRBJ2-1; D may match TRBD1 or TRBD2 (5 bases each). This chain's CDR3 is CASSPEGRDRGGAHNEQFF. In DNA, the CDR3 is TGCGCCAGCAGCCCCGAAGGTCGGGACCGCGGCGGAGCTCACAATGAGCAGTTCTTC.